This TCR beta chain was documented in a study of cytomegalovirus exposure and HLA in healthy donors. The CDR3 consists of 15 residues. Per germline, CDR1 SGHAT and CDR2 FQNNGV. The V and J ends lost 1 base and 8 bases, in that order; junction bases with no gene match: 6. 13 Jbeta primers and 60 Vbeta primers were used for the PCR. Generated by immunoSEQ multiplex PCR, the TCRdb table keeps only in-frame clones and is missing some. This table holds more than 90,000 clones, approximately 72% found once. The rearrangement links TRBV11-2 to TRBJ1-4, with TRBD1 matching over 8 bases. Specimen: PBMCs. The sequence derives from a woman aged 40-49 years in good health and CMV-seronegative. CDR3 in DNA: TGTGCCAGCAGCTTAGGTGGGACAGGTCGAGAAAAACTGTTTTTT. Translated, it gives CASSLGGTGREKLFF.